The source of this TCR beta chain is a study of T-cell memory formation after mild COVID-19. Study as a whole: In these data, TCR clusters were largely donor specific. General study points: Some clones that responded were present in memory (sampled pre-infection), which suggests cross-reactive memory joined. Mostly located in CM and EM were contracting CD4+ clones, with contracting CD8+ clones located in EMRA. Balance between CD4 and CD8 was seen in clones contracting day 15 to 85, and a CD4+ lean was seen in later expanders.

V was shortened by 5 bases and J by 5 bases, with 14 bases between the two germline ends. The CDR3 has 14 residues. Germline values: CDR1 SGHVS, CDR2 FQNEAQ. TCRdb re-analysed the 5' RACE reads in MiXCR, keeping a single row per CDR3 protein. The repertoire holds a few hundred thousand distinct CDR3 sequences, with 16% as singletons. About this clonotype itself: Its antigen is unknown.

The sample taken for sequencing was PBMCs or a T cell subset sorted from them (not recorded which). V is TRBV7-8 and J is TRBJ2-3; D unresolved. The origin of this receptor is a man aged 18 to 30 who had mild COVID-19 (a few samples of this study predate the infection). Cell type and time point are not known. Here the CDR3 reads CASSPIIGIDTQYF. The CDR3 DNA follows: TGTGCCAGCAGCCCCATTATTGGGATAGATACGCAGTATTTT.